This entry lists 18 T cell receptor beta chains sequenced from one sample in a study of T-cell memory formation after mild COVID-19. MiXCR was run by TCRdb on the 5' RACE reads, yielding one entry per CDR3 protein. The sample holds about 290,000 distinct CDR3 sequences, around a sixth seen once. Source material: PBMCs or a T cell subset sorted from them (not recorded which). The receptors here all came from a man younger than 30 who had mild COVID-19 (a few samples of this study predate the infection). Cell type and time point are not known.

The table lists this clonotype with a few counts. The J gene is TRBJ2-5, the V gene TRBV6-4; 7 positions agree with TRBD1. The length of the CDR3 is 14 residues. The V and J ends lost 3 bases and 4 bases, in that order; junction bases with no gene match: 5. Germline values: CDR1 MRHNA, CDR2 SNTAGT. DNA for the CDR3: TGTGCCAGCAGTGAAGGGGGCGGCGTAGAGACCCAGTACTTC. As protein: CASSEGGGVETQYF.

This sequence joins TRBV7-8 and TRBJ2-7; D is unresolved. The germline V gene encodes CDR1 SGHVS and CDR2 FQNEAQ. With 3 bases removed from V and 6 bases from J, the gap between germline ends came to 18 bases. CDR3 length: 15 residues. The CDR3 reads CASSLLGFLTFEQYV. In DNA, the CDR3 is TGTGCCAGCAGCTTGTTAGGCTTCCTGACATTCGAGCAGTACGTC.

This clonotype appeared a few times. The gene calls are TRBV5-6 and TRBJ2-3; D is uncertain. Germline CDR1 is SGHDT and CDR2 is YYEEEE. The CDR3 covers 16 residues. V was trimmed by 0 bases and J by 3 bases, leaving 14 bases between them. The DNA for the CDR3 is TGTGCCAGCAGCTTGGGACGACCCCGGTATACAGATACGCAGTATTTT. It is translated as CASSLGRPRYTDTQYF. The whole variable domain, remainder taken from reference TRBV5-6 and TRBJ2-3, is DAGVTQSPTHLIKTRGQQVTLRCSPKSGHDTVSWYQQALGQGPQFIFQYYEEEERQRGNFPDRFSGHQFPNYSSELNVNALLLGDSALYLCASSLGRPRYTDTQYFGPGTRLTVL.

Only a few counts were recorded for this clonotype. This chain uses TRBV27 with TRBJ1-5, with a tentative D call TRBD1 (6 bases). Per the germline V gene, CDR1 is MNHEY and CDR2 is SMNVEV (reference sequence). V gave up 2 bases and J gave up 7 bases, with 12 bases separating them. This CDR3 comprises 14 residues. The CDR3 here is CASSLVGARQPQHF. CDR3 in DNA: TGTGCCAGCAGTTTAGTGGGGGCACGGCAGCCCCAGCATTTT.

CDR3 nucleotide sequence: TGTGCCAGCAGCCAAGAGAGGGCCGGGACAGGGTTGGGCTACGAGCAGTACTTC. It translates to CASSQERAGTGLGYEQYF. The chain recombines TRBV4-2 with TRBJ2-7; 9 bases agree with TRBD1. Trimming at V came to 0 bases and at J to 3 bases, leaving 12 bases not matched to a gene. Germline lookup yields CDR1 LGHNA and CDR2 YNFKEQ. The CDR3 totals 18 residues.

This clonotype appeared a few times. The chain links TRBV10-2 to TRBJ2-7; D is unresolved. Germline CDR1 and CDR2: WSHSY and SAAADI. V was clipped by 3 bases and J by 4 bases, with 4 bases between them. The CDR3 has 11 residues. CDR3 DNA: TGCGCCAGCAGTGATGAGTACGAGCAGTACTTC. This translates into CASSDEYEQYF.

The chain joins TRBV9 to TRBJ2-3; D is possibly TRBD1 or TRBD2 (6 bases each). Germline CDR1 is SGDLS and CDR2 is YYNGEE. The germline V and J ends were trimmed by 3 bases and 5 bases, with 10 bases remaining between them. This CDR3 region has 13 residues. The CDR3 loop reads CASSEGGEDTQYF. CDR3 nucleotides: TGTGCCAGCAGCGAGGGGGGAGAAGATACGCAGTATTTT.

The rearrangement joins TRBV6-2 or TRBV6-3 to TRBJ2-7; TRBD2 matches at 12 bases. The germline gives CDR1 MNHEY, CDR2 SVGEGT. The CDR3 has 15 residues. With V trimmed by 6 bases and J by 4 bases, 7 bases remained unmatched. CDR3 in amino acids: CASSKGLAGFYEQYV. The CDR3 DNA sequence: TGTGCCAGCAGCAAAGGACTAGCGGGGTTTTACGAGCAGTACGTC.

A few counts support this clonotype. The V gene is TRBV7-2, the J gene TRBJ2-5; D call uncertain. Germline loops: CDR1 SGHTA, CDR2 FQGNSA. The CDR3 contains 16 residues. Trimming stripped 1 base from V and 2 bases from J, with 14 bases between. The DNA of the CDR3 is TGTGCCAGCAGCTTAGGAGACAAGACCCCTCAAGAGACCCAGTACTTC. Translation: CASSLGDKTPQETQYF.

This sequence joins TRBV6-5 and TRBJ1-6, with 7 bases that match TRBD1. Germline CDR1 reads MNHEY; CDR2 reads SVGAGI. V lost 2 bases and J lost 7; bases outside the gene matches: 5. This CDR3 has 15 residues. For the CDR3, the DNA is TGTGCCAGCAGTTACCAGGGGACAGTAAATTCACCCCTCCACTTT. Protein sequence: CASSYQGTVNSPLHF.

This rearrangement joins TRBV27 to TRBJ2-5; 9 bases fit TRBD2. In germline, CDR1 is MNHEY, CDR2 SMNVEV (reference sequence). Trimming removed 6 bases from V and 5 bases from J; junction bases left unmatched: 13. The CDR3 sequence is 16 residues long. In DNA form, the CDR3 reads TGTGCCAGCAGACAAACCGCGGGGGGGCCCGAGGAGACCCAGTACTTC. Translation: CASRQTAGGPEETQYF.

V is TRBV6-6 and J is TRBJ2-1, with D maybe TRBD1 (6 bases). The CDR3 totals 17 residues. Trimming cost V 2 bases and J 0 bases, with 14 bases left between them. Germline CDR1 and CDR2: MNHNY and SVGAGI (reference sequence). CDR3 region: CASSYQLDSRSYNEQFF. The CDR3 DNA reads TGTGCCAGCAGTTACCAACTGGACAGTCGCTCCTACAATGAGCAGTTCTTC.

This clonotype was counted only a few times. V gene TRBV7-9 combines with J gene TRBJ1-4, with 10 positions matching TRBD1. The V segment lost 5 bases and the J segment 5 bases; nucleotides outside the gene matches: 8. The length of the CDR3 is 16 residues. CDR1 is SEHNR and CDR2 is FQNEAQ in the germline V gene (reference sequence). CDR3 nucleotides: TGTGCCAGCAGCCCAACACCGGGACAGGGGAATGAAAAACTGTTTTTT. It codes for CASSPTPGQGNEKLFF.

The V gene is TRBV5-5, the J gene TRBJ1-3, with D hard to call. The CDR3 length is 15 residues. Germline V lookup: CDR1 SGHKS, CDR2 YYEKEE (reference sequence). V lost 1 base and J 0 bases, leaving 8 bases between the germline ends. The chain's CDR3 is CASSLTGNSGNTIYF. CDR3 nucleotide sequence: TGTGCCAGCAGCTTGACGGGGAACTCTGGAAACACCATATATTTT.

This clonotype was observed a handful of times. The chain couples TRBV29-1 to TRBJ2-1, with 12 bases lining up with TRBD2. The CDR3 totals 14 residues. The germline gives CDR1 SQVTM, CDR2 ANQGSEA. CDR3 sequence (DNA): TGCAGTACGAACGGACTAGCGGGGTATAATGAGCAGTTCTTC. Amino acid sequence: CSTNGLAGYNEQFF.

About this clonotype itself: The junction departs from germline at one end; a sequencing error may be responsible. The chain links TRBV4-2 to TRBJ2-1; D is ambiguous. Germline values: CDR1 LGHNA, CDR2 YNFKEQ. The length of the CDR3 is 14 residues. CDR3 region: CASRQEKGNNEQFF. CDR3 nucleotide sequence: TGTGCCAGCAGGCAAGAGAAAGGAAACAATGAGCAGTTCTTC.

In its sample, this clonotype was seen a few times. The CDR3 DNA is TGCGCCAGCAGCCCGGCCGGCCAGACAGGGCACAATGAGCAGTTCTTC. Protein: CASSPAGQTGHNEQFF. The J gene is TRBJ2-1, the V gene TRBV4-3; 7 bases match TRBD1. The CDR3 contains 16 residues. V was clipped by 4 bases and J by 5 bases; unmatched bases: 11. Germline lookup yields CDR1 LGHNA and CDR2 YSLEER.

The gene calls are TRBV20-1 and TRBJ1-4; D is perhaps TRBD1 (5 bases). Trimming cost V 3 bases and J 7 bases, with 15 bases left between them. This CDR3 has 14 amino acids. The germline V gene has CDR1 DFQATT and CDR2 SNEGSKA (reference sequence). In DNA, the CDR3 is TGCAGTGCTAGTCGGGGACCGGGTTTTGAAAAACTGTTTTTT. It translates to CSASRGPGFEKLFF.